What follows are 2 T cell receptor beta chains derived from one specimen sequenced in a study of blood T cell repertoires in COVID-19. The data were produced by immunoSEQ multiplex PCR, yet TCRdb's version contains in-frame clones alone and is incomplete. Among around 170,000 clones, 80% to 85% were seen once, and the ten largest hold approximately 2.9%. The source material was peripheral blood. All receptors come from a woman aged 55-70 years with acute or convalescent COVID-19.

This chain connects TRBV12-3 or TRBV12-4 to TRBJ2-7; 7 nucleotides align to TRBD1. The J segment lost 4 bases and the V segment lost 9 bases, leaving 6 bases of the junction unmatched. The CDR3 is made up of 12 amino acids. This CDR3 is CASREGAYEQYF. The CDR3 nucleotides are TGTGCCAGTCGAGAGGGGGCGTACGAGCAGTACTTC.

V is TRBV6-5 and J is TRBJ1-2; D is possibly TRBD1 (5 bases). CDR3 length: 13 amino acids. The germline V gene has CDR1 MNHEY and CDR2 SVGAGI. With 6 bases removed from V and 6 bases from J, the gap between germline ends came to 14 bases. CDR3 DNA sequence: TGTGCCAGCAGGCAGACAGTCCTTGATGGCTACACCTTC. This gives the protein CASRQTVLDGYTF.